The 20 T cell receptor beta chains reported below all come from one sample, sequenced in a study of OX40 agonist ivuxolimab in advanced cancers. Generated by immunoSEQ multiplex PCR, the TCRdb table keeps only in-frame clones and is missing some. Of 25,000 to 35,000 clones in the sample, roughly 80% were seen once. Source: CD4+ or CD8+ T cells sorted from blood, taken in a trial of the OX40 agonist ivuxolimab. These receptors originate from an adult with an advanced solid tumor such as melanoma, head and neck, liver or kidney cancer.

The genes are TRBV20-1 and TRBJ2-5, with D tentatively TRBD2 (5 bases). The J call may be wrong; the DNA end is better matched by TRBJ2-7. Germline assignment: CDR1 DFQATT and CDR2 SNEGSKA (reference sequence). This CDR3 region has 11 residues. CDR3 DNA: TGCAGTGCCCGACCGGGGAACGAGCAGTACTTC. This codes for CSARPGNEQYF.

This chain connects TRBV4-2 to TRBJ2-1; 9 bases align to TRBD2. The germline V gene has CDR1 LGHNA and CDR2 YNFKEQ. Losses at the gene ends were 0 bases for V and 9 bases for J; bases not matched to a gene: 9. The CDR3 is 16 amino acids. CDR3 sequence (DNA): TGTGCCAGCAGCCAAGAGAGTAGCGGGGGTTTAGGTGAGCAGTTCTTC. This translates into CASSQESSGGLGEQFF.

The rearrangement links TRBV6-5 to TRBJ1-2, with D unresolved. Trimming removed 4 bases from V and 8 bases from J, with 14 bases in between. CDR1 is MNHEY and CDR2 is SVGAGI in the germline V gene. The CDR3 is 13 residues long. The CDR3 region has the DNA TGTGCCAGCAGTTCGTTTGGGATGAGCGGCTACACCTTC. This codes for CASSSFGMSGYTF.

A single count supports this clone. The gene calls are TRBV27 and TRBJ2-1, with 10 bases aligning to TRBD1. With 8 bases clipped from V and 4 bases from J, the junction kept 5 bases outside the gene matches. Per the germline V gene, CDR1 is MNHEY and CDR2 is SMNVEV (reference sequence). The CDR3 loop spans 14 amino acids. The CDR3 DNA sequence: TGTGCCAGCTGGACAGGGGGATTGTACAATGAGCAGTTCTTC. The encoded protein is CASWTGGLYNEQFF.

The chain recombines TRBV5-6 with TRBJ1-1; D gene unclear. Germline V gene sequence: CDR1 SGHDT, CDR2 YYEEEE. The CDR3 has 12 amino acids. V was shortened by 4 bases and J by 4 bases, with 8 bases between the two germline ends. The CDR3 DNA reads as TGTGCCAGCAGCCCCAGAGGCACTGAAGCTTTCTTT. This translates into CASSPRGTEAFF.

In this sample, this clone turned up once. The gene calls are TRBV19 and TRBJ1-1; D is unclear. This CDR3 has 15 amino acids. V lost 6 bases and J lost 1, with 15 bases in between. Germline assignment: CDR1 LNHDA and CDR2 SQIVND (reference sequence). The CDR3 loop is CASRIGYLGNTEAFF. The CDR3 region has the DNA TGTGCCAGTAGGATCGGTTATTTGGGGAACACTGAAGCTTTCTTT.

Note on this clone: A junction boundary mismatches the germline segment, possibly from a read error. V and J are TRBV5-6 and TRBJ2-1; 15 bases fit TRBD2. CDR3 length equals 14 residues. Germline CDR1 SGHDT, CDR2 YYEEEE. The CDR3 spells CASSFGTSGRKGVF. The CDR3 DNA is TGTGCCAGCAGCTTTGGGACTAGCGGGAGGAAAGGGGTCTTC.

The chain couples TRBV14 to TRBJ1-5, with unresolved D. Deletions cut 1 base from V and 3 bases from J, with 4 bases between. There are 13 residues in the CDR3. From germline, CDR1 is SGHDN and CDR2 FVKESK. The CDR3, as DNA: TGTGCCAGCAGCCAAGGAATCAATCAGCCCCAGCATTTT. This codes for CASSQGINQPQHF.

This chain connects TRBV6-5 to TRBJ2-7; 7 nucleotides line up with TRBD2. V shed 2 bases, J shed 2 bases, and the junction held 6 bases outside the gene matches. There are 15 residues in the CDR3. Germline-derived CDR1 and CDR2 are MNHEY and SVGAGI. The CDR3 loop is CASSYVAGEAYEQYF. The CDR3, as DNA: TGTGCCAGCAGTTACGTGGCGGGAGAAGCCTACGAGCAGTACTTC.

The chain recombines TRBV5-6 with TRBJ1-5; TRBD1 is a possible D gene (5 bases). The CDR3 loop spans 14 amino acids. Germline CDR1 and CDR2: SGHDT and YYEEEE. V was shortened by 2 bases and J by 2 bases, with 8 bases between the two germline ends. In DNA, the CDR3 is TGTGCCAGCAGCTTTTGGGGGGGCAATCAGCCCCAGCATTTT. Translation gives CASSFWGGNQPQHF.

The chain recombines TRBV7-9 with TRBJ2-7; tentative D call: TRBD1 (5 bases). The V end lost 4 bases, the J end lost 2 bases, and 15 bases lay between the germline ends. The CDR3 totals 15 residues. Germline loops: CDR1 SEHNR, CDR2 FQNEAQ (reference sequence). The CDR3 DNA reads TGTGCCAGCAGCTATAGTCGGACAAGTACCTACGAGCAGTACTTC. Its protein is CASSYSRTSTYEQYF.

The DNA of the CDR3 is TGTGCCTCCGCCCGACCCGGCACTGAAGCTTTCTTT. Translating it yields CASARPGTEAFF. This chain links TRBV27 with TRBJ1-1, with no clear D. The ends were cut back, 11 bases at V and 4 bases at J, with 14 bases in the middle. CDR3 length equals 12 residues. CDR1 and CDR2 from the germline V gene are MNHEY and SMNVEV (reference sequence).

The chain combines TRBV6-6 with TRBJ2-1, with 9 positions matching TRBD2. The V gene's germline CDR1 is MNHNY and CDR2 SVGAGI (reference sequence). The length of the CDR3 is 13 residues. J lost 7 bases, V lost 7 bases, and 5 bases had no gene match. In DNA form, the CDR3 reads TGTGCCAGCACCATTAGCGGGAGTAATGAGCAGTTCTTC. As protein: CASTISGSNEQFF.

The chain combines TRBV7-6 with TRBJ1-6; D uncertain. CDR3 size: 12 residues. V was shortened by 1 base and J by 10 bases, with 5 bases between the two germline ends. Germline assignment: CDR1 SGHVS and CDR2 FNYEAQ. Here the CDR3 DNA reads TGTGCCAGCAGCTTAGGTAGCTCACCCCTCCACTTT. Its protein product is CASSLGSSPLHF.

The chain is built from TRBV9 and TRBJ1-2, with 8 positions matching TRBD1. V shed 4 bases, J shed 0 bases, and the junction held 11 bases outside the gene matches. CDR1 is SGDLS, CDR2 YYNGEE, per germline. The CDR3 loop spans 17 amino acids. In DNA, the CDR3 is TGTGCCAGCAGCCCAACCGGGACAGGTTCCCCTAACTATGGCTACACCTTC. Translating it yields CASSPTGTGSPNYGYTF. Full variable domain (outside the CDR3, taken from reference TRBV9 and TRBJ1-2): DSGVTQTPKHLITATGQRVTLRCSPRSGDLSVYWYQQSLDQGLQFLIQYYNGEERAKGNILERFSAQQFPDLHSELNLSSLELGDSALYFCASSPTGTGSPNYGYTFGSGTRLTVV.

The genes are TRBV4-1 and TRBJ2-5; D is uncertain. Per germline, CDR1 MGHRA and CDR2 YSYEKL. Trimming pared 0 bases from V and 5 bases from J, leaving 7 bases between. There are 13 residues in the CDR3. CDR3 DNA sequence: TGCGCCAGCAGCCAAGACGGAGCGGAGACCCAGTACTTC. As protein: CASSQDGAETQYF.

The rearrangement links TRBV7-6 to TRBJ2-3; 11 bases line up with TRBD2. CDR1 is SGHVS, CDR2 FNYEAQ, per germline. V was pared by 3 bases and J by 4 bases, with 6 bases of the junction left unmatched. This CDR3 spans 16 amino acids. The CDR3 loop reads CASSLVAGGPPDTQYF. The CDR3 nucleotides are TGTGCCAGCAGCTTGGTAGCGGGAGGGCCCCCAGATACGCAGTATTTT.

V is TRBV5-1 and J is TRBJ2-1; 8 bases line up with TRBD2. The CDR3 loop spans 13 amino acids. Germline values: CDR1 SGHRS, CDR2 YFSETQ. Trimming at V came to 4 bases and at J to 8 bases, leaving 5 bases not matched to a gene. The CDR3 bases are TGCGCCAGCAGCCGGGGGGGCCGGGATGAGCAGTTCTTC. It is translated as CASSRGGRDEQFF.

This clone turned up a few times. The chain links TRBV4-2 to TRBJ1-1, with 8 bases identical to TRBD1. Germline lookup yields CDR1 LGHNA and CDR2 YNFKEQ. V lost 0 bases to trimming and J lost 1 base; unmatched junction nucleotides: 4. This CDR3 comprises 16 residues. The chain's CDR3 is CASSQDQGARNTEAFF. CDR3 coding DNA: TGTGCCAGCAGCCAAGATCAGGGGGCGAGGAACACTGAAGCTTTCTTT.

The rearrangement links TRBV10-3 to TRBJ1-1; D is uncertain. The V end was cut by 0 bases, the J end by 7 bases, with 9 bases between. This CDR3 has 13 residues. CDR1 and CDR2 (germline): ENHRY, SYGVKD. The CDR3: CAISESTELEAFF. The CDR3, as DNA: TGTGCCATCAGTGAGTCGACGGAACTTGAAGCTTTCTTT.